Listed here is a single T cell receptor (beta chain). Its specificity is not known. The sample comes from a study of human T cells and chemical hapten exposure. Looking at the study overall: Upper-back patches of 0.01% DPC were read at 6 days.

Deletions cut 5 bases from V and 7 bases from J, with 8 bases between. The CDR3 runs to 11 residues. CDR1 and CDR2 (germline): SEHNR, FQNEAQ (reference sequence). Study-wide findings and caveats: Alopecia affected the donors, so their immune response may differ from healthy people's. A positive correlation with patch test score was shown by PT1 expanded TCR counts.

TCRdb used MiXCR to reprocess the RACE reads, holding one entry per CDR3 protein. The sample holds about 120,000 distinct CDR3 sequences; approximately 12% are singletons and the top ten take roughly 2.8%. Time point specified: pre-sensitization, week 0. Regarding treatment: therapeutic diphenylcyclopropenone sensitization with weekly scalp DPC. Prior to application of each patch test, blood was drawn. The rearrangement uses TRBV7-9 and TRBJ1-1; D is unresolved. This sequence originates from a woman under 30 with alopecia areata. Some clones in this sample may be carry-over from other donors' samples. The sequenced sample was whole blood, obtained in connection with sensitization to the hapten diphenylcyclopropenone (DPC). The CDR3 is CASSRQIEAFF. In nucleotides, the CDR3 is TGTGCCAGCAGCCGCCAGATTGAAGCTTTCTTT.